The 12 T cell receptor beta chains below come from one sample, sequenced in a study of post-analysis software for immune sequencing data. Every TCR beta cDNA library bore unique molecular identifiers. TCRdb called the PCR reads again in MiXCR, with one record for every CDR3 protein. The top ten clones hold roughly 0.57% of a sample with about 800,000 distinct CDR3 sequences, 25% to 30% of them seen once. General study findings and limits: TRBV5-6, TRBV5-1 and TRBV20-1 were among roughly 5 TRBV segments more frequent in patients than controls.

The antigens for these receptors are not known. Material for sequencing was blood. These receptors originate from a girl under 18 with multiple sclerosis.

The chain links TRBV10-3 to TRBJ1-2, with a possible D match to TRBD1 (6 bases). This CDR3 contains 15 residues. Trimming cost V 1 base and J 4 bases, with 13 bases left between them. CDR1 is ENHRY and CDR2 is SYGVKD in the germline V gene. In nucleotides, the CDR3 is TGTGCCATCAGTGAGTTCACAATGACAGGCTATGGCTACACCTTC. Protein product: CAISEFTMTGYGYTF.

The rearrangement joins TRBV4-3 to TRBJ2-4; D is possibly TRBD1 (5 bases). The closer fit of TRBJ2-7 to the DNA end suggests the J call may be wrong. The CDR3 has 15 amino acids. Germline CDR1 reads LGHNA; CDR2 reads YSLEER. The CDR3 region is CASSQDWGTSYEQYF. The CDR3 nucleotides are TGCGCCAGCAGCCAAGATTGGGGCACTTCCTACGAGCAGTACTTC.

Only a few counts were recorded for this clonotype. The chain combines TRBV6-1 with TRBJ2-7; 9 bases fit TRBD1. Germline values: CDR1 MNHNS, CDR2 SASEGT. Trimming cost V 6 bases and J 4 bases; bases outside gene matches: 13. The CDR3 is 16 amino acids. The DNA for the CDR3 is TGTGCCAGCAGCGCACAGCCACAGGGGGCGCAATACGAGCAGTACTTC. Translating gives CASSAQPQGAQYEQYF.

In its sample, this clonotype was seen a few times. The CDR3 loop is CASRQGASNQPQHF. CDR3 nucleotide sequence: TGTGCCAGCAGACAGGGGGCTTCCAATCAGCCCCAGCATTTT. V and J are TRBV2 and TRBJ1-5; 9 bases are shared with TRBD1. Losses at the gene ends were 6 bases for V and 3 bases for J; bases not matched to a gene: 3. CDR3 size: 14 residues. Germline CDR1 is SNHLY and CDR2 is FYNNEI.

The gene calls are TRBV6-2 or TRBV6-3 and TRBJ1-5, with TRBD1 matching over 11 bases. The junction had 4 bases not matched to a gene; V was cut back by 2 bases and J by 7 bases. The CDR3 has 15 residues. The V gene's germline CDR1 is MNHEY and CDR2 SVGEGT. The DNA for the CDR3 is TGTGCCAGCAGTTACGGGACAGGGGGTCCCCAGCCCCAGCATTTT. Residues: CASSYGTGGPQPQHF.

The chain links TRBV4-3 to TRBJ2-5; TRBD2 agrees at 11 bases. J was trimmed by 5 bases and V by 0 bases; bases with no gene match: 5. Germline V gene sequence: CDR1 LGHNA, CDR2 YSLEER. The CDR3 spans 16 residues. The CDR3 is CASSQDSGRGGETQYF. CDR3 DNA sequence: TGCGCCAGCAGCCAAGATAGCGGGAGGGGAGGGGAGACCCAGTACTTC.

V usage is TRBV4-3 and J usage is TRBJ2-1; 8 nucleotides agree with TRBD1. Per germline, CDR1 LGHNA and CDR2 YSLEER. With V trimmed by 0 bases and J by 10 bases, 11 bases remained unmatched. The CDR3 covers 16 residues. DNA of the CDR3: TGCGCCAGCAGCCAAGATCACGGGACAGGAGGTAACGAGCAGTTCTTC. Encoded protein: CASSQDHGTGGNEQFF.

This clonotype has just one count. This chain joins TRBV5-6 and TRBJ2-3; TRBD2 matches 13 bases. From germline, CDR1 is SGHDT and CDR2 YYEEEE. J lost 3 bases, V lost 3 bases, and 7 bases had no gene match. The CDR3 sequence is 17 residues long. This CDR3 is CASSSPTSGGRTDTQYF. CDR3 DNA sequence: TGTGCCAGCAGCTCGCCGACTAGCGGGGGGAGGACAGATACGCAGTATTTT.

The chain combines TRBV29-1 with TRBJ2-3, with D tentatively TRBD1 (5 bases). V was shortened by 2 bases and J by 0 bases, with 9 bases between the two germline ends. The CDR3 is 14 amino acids. Per germline, CDR1 SQVTM and CDR2 ANQGSEA. CDR3 DNA: TGCAGCGTTGAAAGACAGATTAGCACAGATACGCAGTATTTT. This encodes CSVERQISTDTQYF.

This clonotype was observed a few times. CDR3 DNA: TGCGCCAGCAGGTCCCAAGACAGGGGCACTGAAGCTTTCTTT. Its protein is CASRSQDRGTEAFF. The V call is TRBV5-1, the J call TRBJ1-1; TRBD1 matches 8 bases. The CDR3 spans 14 residues. Trimming took 5 bases from V and 4 from J; bases not matched to a gene: 7. Germline CDR1 SGHRS, CDR2 YFSETQ.

In DNA form, the CDR3 reads TGCAGATCCGCCAGGGGAGGTGAAAAACTGTTTTTT. Protein sequence: CRSARGGEKLFF. This chain joins TRBV29-1 and TRBJ1-4, with a tentative D call TRBD1 (6 bases). The CDR3 extends over 12 amino acids. Germline V gives CDR1 SQVTM, CDR2 ANQGSEA.

This chain links TRBV20-1 with TRBJ2-5, with 10 bases identical to TRBD2. The better agreement between TRBJ2-7 and the DNA end casts doubt on the J call. CDR3 length: 17 residues. The V gene's germline CDR1 is DFQATT and CDR2 SNEGSKA (reference sequence). Here the CDR3 reads CSARVEEASGSGYEQYF. The DNA of the CDR3 is TGCAGTGCTAGAGTAGAAGAGGCTAGCGGGAGTGGCTACGAGCAGTACTTC.